The present TCR beta chain was sequenced within a study of T cells after somatic rescue of genetic block. Some clones are missing from TCRdb's copy, which holds only in-frame ones; the method was immunoSEQ multiplex PCR. This sample yields 45,000 to 70,000 clones, of which more than 90% are seen a single time; more than 0.075% belongs to the top ten. V lost 0 bases and J lost 5, with 6 bases in between. CDR3 size: 13 residues. The germline CDR1 and CDR2 sequences are SGDLS and YYNGEE. This sequence originates from a child less than two years old. This rearrangement joins TRBV9 to TRBJ1-5; D gene ambiguous. Sample: peripheral blood mononuclear cells (PBMCs). The CDR3: CASSVAQDQPQHF. The CDR3 bases are TGTGCCAGCAGCGTAGCGCAGGATCAGCCCCAGCATTTT. Full variable domain (outside the CDR3, taken from reference TRBV9 and TRBJ1-5): DSGVTQTPKHLITATGQRVTLRCSPRSGDLSVYWYQQSLDQGLQFLIQYYNGEERAKGNILERFSAQQFPDLHSELNLSSLELGDSALYFCASSVAQDQPQHFGDGTRLSIL.